The clone carrying this T cell receptor beta chain was observed a few times. Its antigen remains unidentified. These data are taken from a study of response to subunit inactivated influenza vaccine. General study results and limits: The authors proposed limited new T cell recruitment per seasonal influenza vaccination.

TCRdb fed the RT-PCR reads into MiXCR, producing one record per CDR3 protein. The table records around 490,000 distinct CDR3 sequences, approximately 7.1% of them present only once. Losses at the gene ends were 3 bases for V and 2 bases for J; bases not matched to a gene: 5. CDR1 is SGHNT, CDR2 YYREEE, per germline (reference sequence). The CDR3 runs 16 residues. The source is a man aged 50-75 years who received an inactivated influenza vaccine. The genes are TRBV5-4 and TRBJ2-3, with TRBD2 matching 11 bases. Sequenced here: PBMCs from blood, sampled less than 30 months after vaccination. The CDR3 is CASSSSGGRTTDTQYF. The DNA of the CDR3 is TGTGCCAGCAGCTCTAGCGGGGGGCGAACCACAGATACGCAGTATTTT.